This T cell receptor (beta chain) was profiled in a study of T cells in Graves' hyperthyroidism and ophthalmopathy. Study summary: Peripheral blood specimens were obtained at initial diagnosis, prior to any treatment.

This CDR3 has 16 amino acids. Losses at the gene ends were 5 bases for V and 5 bases for J; bases not matched to a gene: 7. Germline CDR1 reads SGHRS; CDR2 reads YFSETQ. From RNA transcripts, TCR beta CDR3 regions were amplified. First-round RT-PCR of the TCR CDR3 relied on the HTBI primer set. MiXCR, run by TCRdb on the multiplex PCR reads, gives a single entry per CDR3 protein. Altogether under 400,000 distinct CDR3 sequences are present, approximately 14% being singletons, with the ten largest covering about a quarter. This clonotype was seen ten or more times. The sequencing input was blood. The J gene is TRBJ2-7, the V gene TRBV5-1, with 16 bases lining up with TRBD2. The receptor was derived from a woman between 18 and 30 years old with Graves' hyperthyroidism that later progressed to Graves' ophthalmopathy. The CDR3 region has the DNA TGCGCCAGCAGGGGGACTAGCGGGAGGGCCGTCCACGAGCAGTACTTC. This encodes CASRGTSGRAVHEQYF. The variable domain in full, with the rest retrieved from reference TRBV5-1 and TRBJ2-7, is KAGVTQTPRYLIKTRGQQVTLSCSPISGHRSVSWYQQTPGQGLQFLFEYFSETQRNKGNFPGRFSGRQFSNSRSEMNVSTLELGDSALYLCASRGTSGRAVHEQYFGPGTRLTVT.